This TCR beta chain was recorded in a study of blood T cells in healthy people across ages. Study observations and caveats: Bulk PBMC profiling left naive and antigen-experienced comparisons inconclusive. It was found that TCR beta diversity correlated strongly with the percentage of naive T cells.

The second PCR ran roughly 6 to 12 cycles with a sample-barcoded 5' primer and J-beta primers. Individual samples furnished no less than 3 million CDR3-containing paired-end reads apiece. Each CDR3 protein gets one entry after TCRdb re-called the 5' RACE reads with MiXCR. The sample records 450,000 to 700,000 distinct CDR3 sequences, roughly a quarter being singletons. A note on this clonotype: Its antigen is not identified.

The junction had 1 base not matched to a gene; V was cut back by 0 bases and J by 4 bases. CDR3 length: 13 amino acids. CDR1 is GTSNPN, CDR2 SVGIG, per germline (reference sequence). Ranging in age from roughly 6 to 90, the donors were healthy Caucasian individuals from Russia. This TCR was recovered from a woman aged 70-85 years in good health. The sample comprised blood. The V call is TRBV30, the J call TRBJ2-3; 7 bases fit TRBD1. CDR3 loop: CAWSVQGADTQYF. The CDR3 nucleotides read TGTGCCTGGAGTGTGCAGGGGGCAGATACGCAGTATTTT.